The rows below give T cell receptor beta chains drawn from one sample of a study of patients and donors after allogeneic stem cell transplantation. MiXCR was run by TCRdb on the RT-PCR reads, yielding one entry per CDR3 protein. This table has roughly 180,000 distinct CDR3 sequences, roughly two fifths appearing once. Sequenced input: blood, either unsorted or a sorted T cell fraction (not recorded which). The source of these receptors is a human donor who was either an allogeneic HSCT recipient or a stem cell or donor lymphocyte infusion donor (not recorded which). It is not recorded whose cells these are; they may come from a transplant donor. CDR3s include the opening cysteine and the closing phenylalanine or tryptophan. A D gene is named only where the DNA matches it firmly. The listing skips clone size in some rows; elsewhere it reads once, few, many or a size class.

v_call	clone_size	d_call	j_call	cdr3_aa	cdr3_nt
TRBV29-1	.	.	TRBJ2-5	CSVFPHGVETQYF	TGCAGCGTCTTTCCCCACGGGGTTGAGACCCAGTACTTC
TRBV7-9	few	.	TRBJ2-7	CASSLDWAEQYF	TGTGCCAGCAGCTTAGATTGGGCGGAGCAGTACTTC
TRBV30	few	.	TRBJ1-1	CAWTWRYPTEAFF	TGTGCCTGGACTTGGCGGTACCCCACTGAAGCTTTCTTT
TRBV7-9	.	TRBD1	TRBJ1-1	CASSLKNTSSFPGQGQDEAFF	TGTGCCAGCAGCTTGAAAAATACCTCGTCCTTCCCGGGACAGGGTCAGGATGAAGCTTTCTTT
TRBV27	.	.	TRBJ2-4	CASSFYPVGTAKNIQYF	TGTGCCAGCAGTTTTTATCCAGTCGGAACGGCCAAAAACATTCAGTACTTC
TRBV12-3/TRBV12-4	.	TRBD1	TRBJ1-2	CASTPGGQLYGYTF	TGTGCCAGCACCCCTGGGGGACAGCTTTATGGCTACACCTTC
TRBV27	.	.	TRBJ2-7	CATLSGAYEQYF	TGTGCCACCCTCTCAGGGGCCTACGAGCAGTACTTC
TRBV4-3	.	.	TRBJ2-1	CASSGLEGRDEQFF	TGCGCCAGCAGCGGGTTGGAGGGGCGGGATGAGCAGTTCTTC
TRBV29-1	.	TRBD1	TRBJ1-2	CSASDRDEYGYTF	TGCAGCGCTTCGGACAGGGATGAGTATGGCTACACCTTC
TRBV27	.	.	TRBJ1-5	CASSSYREDQPQHF	TGTGCCAGCAGTTCTTACAGGGAAGACCAGCCCCAGCATTTT
TRBV4-2	.	.	TRBJ2-5	CASSDADVETQYF	TGTGCCAGCAGTGATGCGGACGTGGAGACCCAGTACTTC
TRBV7-3	.	TRBD1	TRBJ1-4	CASSSTGTGGEKLFF	TGTGCCAGCAGCTCAACCGGGACAGGGGGTGAAAAACTGTTTTTT
TRBV5-5	many	.	TRBJ1-5	CASSGSVDNQPQHF	TGTGCCAGCAGCGGGTCAGTAGACAATCAGCCCCAGCATTTT
TRBV6-2/TRBV6-3	.	TRBD2	TRBJ2-3	CASRRLADHRDTQYF	TGTGCCAGCCGCCGACTAGCGGACCATAGAGATACGCAGTATTTT
TRBV29-1	.	.	TRBJ2-5	CSPLDGVGGTQYF	TGCAGCCCCCTGGACGGGGTAGGTGGGACCCAGTACTTC
TRBV9	few	.	TRBJ1-2	CASSVGSYSYGYTF	TGTGCCAGCAGCGTCGGCAGTTACTCCTATGGCTACACCTTC
TRBV12-3/TRBV12-4	.	TRBD1	TRBJ1-4	CASRNLGTENEKLFF	TGTGCCAGCAGAAATCTCGGGACAGAGAATGAAAAACTGTTTTTT
TRBV12-3/TRBV12-4	.	.	TRBJ1-2	CASSLGVVSYGYTF	TGTGCCAGCAGTTTAGGCGTAGTTTCCTATGGCTACACCTTC
TRBV5-5	.	.	TRBJ2-1	CASSLDGFRVDEQFF	TGTGCCAGCAGCTTGGACGGATTTAGGGTCGATGAGCAGTTCTTC
TRBV28	few	TRBD1	TRBJ2-2	CASSRLGTGETGELFF	TGTGCCAGCAGTCGACTCGGGACAGGAGAGACCGGGGAGCTGTTTTTT
TRBV7-6	few	TRBD2	TRBJ2-7	CASSLVAGGSYEQYF	TGTGCCAGCAGCTTAGTAGCGGGAGGATCCTACGAGCAGTACTTC
TRBV6-5	.	.	TRBJ1-4	CASRYRPTNEKLFF	TGTGCCAGCAGATACAGACCAACTAATGAAAAACTGTTTTTT
TRBV6-5	few	TRBD2	TRBJ2-2	CASSFHPGLAGDGGNTGELFF	TGTGCCAGCAGTTTTCATCCGGGACTAGCGGGAGACGGGGGTAACACCGGGGAGCTGTTTTTT
TRBV12-3/TRBV12-4	few	.	TRBJ1-2	CASSFSAGFYGYTF	TGTGCCAGCAGTTTTTCCGCCGGGTTCTATGGCTACACCTTC
TRBV9	.	.	TRBJ1-2	CASSGMTQGNGYTF	TGTGCCAGCAGCGGAATGACACAGGGAAACGGCTACACCTTC
TRBV15	few	.	TRBJ2-7	CATSSWGAGESSYEQYF	TGTGCCACCAGCAGTTGGGGGGCGGGAGAAAGCTCCTACGAGCAGTACTTC
TRBV19	few	.	TRBJ1-1	CASATGSVTEAFF	TGTGCCAGTGCCACAGGGTCGGTCACTGAAGCTTTCTTT
TRBV27	.	TRBD1	TRBJ2-7	CASTPRGLGEQYF	TGTGCCAGCACTCCCAGGGGGCTTGGCGAGCAGTACTTC
TRBV12-3/TRBV12-4	.	.	TRBJ2-1	CASTQLTRGAHNEQFF	TGTGCCAGCACCCAATTGACTAGGGGGGCACACAATGAGCAGTTCTTC
TRBV29-1	.	.	TRBJ2-3	CSVGDTDTQYF	TGCAGCGTTGGGGACACAGATACGCAGTATTTT
TRBV4-3	.	.	TRBJ1-2	CASSLHTQDSYGYTF	TGCGCCAGCAGCCTCCATACCCAGGACAGCTATGGCTACACCTTC
TRBV2	few	.	TRBJ2-7	CASSDVYEQYF	TGTGCCAGCAGTGACGTCTACGAGCAGTACTTC
TRBV15	.	TRBD2	TRBJ2-5	CATGLAGEETQYF	TGTGCCACTGGACTAGCGGGAGAAGAGACCCAGTACTTC
TRBV5-1	few	TRBD1	TRBJ1-4	CASSLSGTGSEKLFF	TGCGCCAGCAGCTTATCCGGGACAGGGAGTGAAAAACTGTTTTTT
TRBV20-1	few	.	TRBJ2-1	CSAHSEDSRSNEQFF	TGCAGTGCCCATAGCGAGGACTCCCGCTCTAATGAGCAGTTCTTC
TRBV9	.	.	TRBJ1-2	CASSVGGTASGYTF	TGTGCCAGCAGCGTAGGGGGAACCGCCTCTGGCTACACCTTC
TRBV5-1	.	.	TRBJ1-2	CASRQGVTNYGYTF	TGCGCCAGCAGACAGGGAGTGACTAACTATGGCTACACCTTC
TRBV18	.	.	TRBJ2-1	CASSQLTSSYNEQFF	TGTGCCAGCTCCCAGCTAACTAGCTCCTACAATGAGCAGTTCTTC
TRBV6-5	.	.	TRBJ2-1	CASSYDLAVYNEQFF	TGTGCCAGCAGTTACGACCTAGCTGTATACAATGAGCAGTTCTTC
TRBV18	.	TRBD2	TRBJ2-7	CASSLAGGGNYEQYF	TGTGCCAGCTCATTAGCTGGCGGGGGAAACTACGAGCAGTACTTC
TRBV24-1	.	.	TRBJ1-2	CATGEGNGYTF	TGTGCCACCGGTGAGGGCAATGGCTACACCTTC
TRBV5-1	.	.	TRBJ1-2	CASSLPTTADYGYTF	TGCGCCAGCAGCTTGCCAACAACAGCGGATTATGGCTACACCTTC
TRBV19	.	TRBD1	TRBJ1-1	CASSIRTGNVATEAFF	TGTGCCAGTAGTATTCGGACAGGGAATGTCGCCACTGAAGCTTTCTTT
TRBV30	.	.	TRBJ1-5	CAWNFGAANQPQHF	TGTGCCTGGAACTTCGGGGCGGCCAATCAGCCCCAGCATTTT
TRBV6-5	.	.	TRBJ1-2	CASSYSPPGALGYTF	TGTGCCAGCAGTTACTCTCCGCCAGGGGCTCTAGGCTACACCTTC
TRBV7-3	.	.	TRBJ2-5	CASSQGPQETQYF	TGTGCCAGCAGCCAGGGGCCCCAAGAGACCCAGTACTTC
TRBV7-2	.	TRBD1	TRBJ2-2	CASRGGGANTGELFF	TGTGCCAGCAGAGGGGGCGGTGCGAACACCGGGGAGCTGTTTTTT
TRBV4-3	.	.	TRBJ2-5	CASSHVARSPVETQYF	TGCGCCAGCAGCCATGTGGCGAGATCACCTGTGGAGACCCAGTACTTC
TRBV7-8	.	TRBD2	TRBJ2-1	CASSLVRTSGFYNEQFF	TGTGCCAGCAGCTTAGTTCGGACTAGCGGGTTCTACAATGAGCAGTTCTTC
TRBV3-1	.	.	TRBJ2-3	CASSQLGKGEADTQYF	TGTGCCAGCAGCCAGTTGGGCAAGGGGGAAGCAGATACGCAGTATTTT
TRBV5-1	few	.	TRBJ2-2	CASSSDGWNTGELFF	TGCGCCAGCAGCTCTGACGGCTGGAACACCGGGGAGCTGTTTTTT
TRBV29-1	few	.	TRBJ1-4	CSVGERNEKLFF	TGCAGCGTTGGGGAGCGAAATGAAAAACTGTTTTTT
TRBV5-1	.	.	TRBJ2-2	CASSSIAVRVTGELFF	TGCGCCAGCAGCTCCATAGCGGTTAGGGTGACCGGGGAGCTGTTTTTT